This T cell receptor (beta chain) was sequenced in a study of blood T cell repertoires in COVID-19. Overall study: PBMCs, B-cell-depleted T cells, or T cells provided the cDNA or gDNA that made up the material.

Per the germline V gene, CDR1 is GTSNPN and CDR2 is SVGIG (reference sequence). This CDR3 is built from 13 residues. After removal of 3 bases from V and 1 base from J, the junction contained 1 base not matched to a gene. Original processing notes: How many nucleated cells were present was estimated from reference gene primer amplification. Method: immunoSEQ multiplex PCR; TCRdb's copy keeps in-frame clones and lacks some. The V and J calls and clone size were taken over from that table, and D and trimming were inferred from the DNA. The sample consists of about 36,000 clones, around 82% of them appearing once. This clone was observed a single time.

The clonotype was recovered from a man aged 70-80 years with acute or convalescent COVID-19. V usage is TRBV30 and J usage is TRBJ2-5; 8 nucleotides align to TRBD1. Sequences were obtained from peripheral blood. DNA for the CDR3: TGTGCCTGGAGCAGGGGGCTCCAAGAGACCCAGTACTTC. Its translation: CAWSRGLQETQYF.